This TCR beta chain stems from a study of T cell repertoires in cytomegalovirus infection (dated by TCRdb to the late 2010s). Looking at the study overall: Donor HLA type was relevant to the analysis, because carriage of CMV infection together with the matching HLA type was indicated by public TCR beta signatures. Overall study outcomes, separate from this receptor: In both this cohort and an independent roughly 350-donor cohort, the cumulative frequency of public TCR beta family members distinguished carriers of CMV infection plus the relevant HLA type. The ex vivo response was dominated by HLA-C-restricted CMV-specific TCR beta clonotypes, which also provided the single most frequent clonotype in two of eight donors.

The germline V end is reduced by 5 bases and the J end by 2 bases; junction bases left unmatched: 8. The germline V gene encodes CDR1 SGHVS and CDR2 FQNEAQ. Reading from cysteine to phenylalanine, the CDR3 counts 15 amino acids. Kept here is only the CDR3 DNA, which spans 45 bases and is read in frame from base 1. Details on this clonotype: Its target antigen remains unknown. The input lacks base qualities; no much larger clone sits a single base away.

These reads were obtained on an Illumina HiSeq 1500. The public reads were reanalyzed by TCRdb: fastp trimming at Q25, MiXCR alignment, in-frame beta chains only. Entries that share a CDR3 protein sequence are merged under the most common genes and DNA. Present in this sample are about 400,000 distinct CDR3 sequences, 15% to 20% of which were seen just once. 8.5% to 10% of the sample lies in the top ten. The TCR was taken from a human donor in good health (CMV status not recorded). Some clones in this sample may be carry-over from other donors' samples. The source material was PBMCs. The receptor chain draws on TRBV7-8 and TRBJ2-5, with 7 bases in between that match TRBD2. CDR3 reads: CASSPVGGGQETQYF. In nucleotides, the sequence is TGTGCCAGCAGCCCAGTTGGGGGGGGACAAGAGACCCAGTACTTC.